The entry below gives a single T cell receptor beta chain sequence along with its context. Its antigen has not been determined. No base-level quality is on record; no much larger clone is a single base apart. The data belong to a study of blood T cell repertoires in COVID-19 (dated by TCRdb to 2020 to 2021). Context from the whole study: Collaborator samples came from the United States, Italy and Spain and covered acute and convalescent phases of COVID-19. The material from the prospective study consisted of cDNA or gDNA derived from T cells, B-cell-depleted T cells, or PBMCs. Deeply sampled blood TCRbeta repertoires from subjects exposed to, actively infected with, or recovered from COVID-19 were included in the dataset. The repertoires were released in a freely available public database intended as a resource for research on the immune response to SARS-CoV-2. The samples were drawn from two sources: the first 160 participants of the ongoing ImmuneRACE study, and 1,200 or so subjects contributed by 6 global collaborators. Nearly every sample came with metadata listing a de-identified subject ID, COVID-19 status, age in years and sex. Where available, HLA class I and class II types were obtained from metadata supplied by the sample provider rather than from assay-based typing. Paper-wide results and their limitations: The quantity of clinical and demographic metadata differed by source and by participant and was supplied without curation.

TCRbeta CDR3 regions were amplified from genomic DNA using the immunoSEQ Assay, a bias-controlled multiplex PCR. Turning to the authors' computational methods: Within the assay, amplification of reference gene primers was used to estimate how many nucleated cells each sample contained. Sequence reads were collapsed and filtered to measure the absolute abundance of every unique TCRbeta CDR3 rearrangement. For each sample, productive Simpson clonality was calculated by taking the square root of Simpson's diversity index across productive rearrangements. This is the immuneACCESS table as TCRdb keeps it, with only in-frame sequences that have V and J called. A part of the clones is gone; compared with another copy, unresolved V genes explain less than half, and the rest is unexplained. V and J calls and clone size are copied from that table; D and trimming were computed from the DNA. This sample is represented by tens of thousands of clones; approximately 84% of them were singletons. Around 15% of the sample is in the top ten clones.

Whole blood was collected in K2EDTA tubes by collaborating institutions according to the institutions' own protocols. For TCRbeta analysis, collaborators shipped samples as frozen whole blood, isolated PBMCs, or DNA extracted from either of those sample types. Taken from the germline V gene, the CDR1 and CDR2 loops are MNHEY and SVGEGT. The CDR3 runs 15 residues from the cysteine to the phenylalanine. Of all the DNA, just the CDR3 is kept, 45 bases in frame from base 1. V loses 3 bases at its end and J loses 4 bases; junction bases beyond the gene matches: 6. The receptor was derived from a human donor in a cohort sampled during active COVID-19. The chain is made from TRBV6-2 or TRBV6-3 and TRBJ2-5, with 9 junctional bases fitting TRBD2. The sample was peripheral blood. The CDR3 reads CASSYSGRIPETQYF. The nucleotides read TGTGCCAGCAGTTATAGCGGGAGAATCCCAGAGACCCAGTACTTC.